Listed below are T cell receptor beta chains from one sample, sequenced in a study of T cell repertoires in cytomegalovirus infection. From the reads, TCRdb called clonotypes with MiXCR, one entry per CDR3 protein. The repertoire holds 400,000 to 550,000 distinct CDR3 sequences, with around 10% as singletons. What was sequenced was PBMCs. The receptors come from a human donor in good health (CMV status not recorded). Some clones in this sample may be carry-over from other donors' samples. Both conserved end residues are part of each CDR3. Fields, in order: V gene, D gene, clone size, J gene, CDR3 protein, CDR3 DNA. A D gene is named only where the DNA matches it firmly. Not all rows give a size; the values are once, few, many and, for expanded clones, a class.

v_gene: TRBV27
d_gene: NA
abundance: many
j_gene: TRBJ1-2
CDR3aa: CASSSRGVPPYGYTF
CDR3nt: TGTGCCAGCAGTTCCCGGGGAGTGCCGCCCTATGGCTACACCTTC

v_gene: TRBV28
d_gene: NA
abundance: few
j_gene: TRBJ1-5
CDR3aa: CASSSIGQGYQPQHF
CDR3nt: TGTGCCAGCAGTTCCATAGGTCAGGGGTATCAGCCCCAGCATTTT

v_gene: TRBV15
d_gene: TRBD2
abundance: few
j_gene: TRBJ2-5
CDR3aa: CATSRELAGAGYETQYF
CDR3nt: TGTGCCACCAGCAGAGAGCTAGCGGGGGCGGGTTATGAGACCCAGTACTTC

v_gene: TRBV11-1
d_gene: TRBD1
abundance: many
j_gene: TRBJ1-2
CDR3aa: CASSLDRGFGYTF
CDR3nt: TGTGCCAGCAGCCTGGACAGGGGGTTTGGCTACACCTTC

v_gene: TRBV6-1
d_gene: TRBD1
abundance: many
j_gene: TRBJ1-1
CDR3aa: CASSSTGGFAEAFF
CDR3nt: TGTGCCAGCAGTTCGACAGGGGGCTTCGCTGAAGCTTTCTTT

v_gene: TRBV30
d_gene: NA
abundance: NA
j_gene: TRBJ2-3
CDR3aa: CAWSALRNTQYF
CDR3nt: TGTGCCTGGAGTGCACTAAGGAATACGCAGTATTTT

v_gene: TRBV7-9
d_gene: NA
abundance: few
j_gene: TRBJ2-3
CDR3aa: CASSPGGKVRTDTQYF
CDR3nt: TGTGCCAGCAGCCCCGGTGGGAAGGTGAGAACAGATACGCAGTATTTT

v_gene: TRBV7-6
d_gene: TRBD1
abundance: many
j_gene: TRBJ2-1
CDR3aa: CASSLAQGAYNEQFF
CDR3nt: TGTGCCAGCAGCTTAGCACAGGGGGCCTACAATGAGCAGTTCTTC

v_gene: TRBV4-1
d_gene: TRBD1
abundance: few
j_gene: TRBJ2-1
CDR3aa: CASSQDGTGIWDEQFF
CDR3nt: TGCGCCAGCAGCCAAGATGGGACAGGGATCTGGGATGAGCAGTTCTTC

v_gene: TRBV7-2
d_gene: NA
abundance: many
j_gene: TRBJ1-5
CDR3aa: CASSGGDGNQPQHF
CDR3nt: TGTGCCAGCAGCGGCGGAGACGGTAATCAGCCCCAGCATTTT

v_gene: TRBV13
d_gene: NA
abundance: NA
j_gene: TRBJ1-1
CDR3aa: CASSPYQGFAEAFF
CDR3nt: TGTGCCAGCAGCCCCTATCAGGGTTTCGCTGAAGCTTTCTTT

v_gene: TRBV2
d_gene: TRBD2
abundance: many
j_gene: TRBJ2-1
CDR3aa: CASRGLSYNEQFF
CDR3nt: TGTGCCAGCAGGGGACTATCCTACAATGAGCAGTTCTTC

v_gene: TRBV7-2
d_gene: NA
abundance: many
j_gene: TRBJ2-6
CDR3aa: CASSSAPVSGANVLTF
CDR3nt: TGTGCCAGCAGCTCCGCCCCGGTTTCTGGGGCCAACGTCCTGACTTTC

v_gene: TRBV3-1
d_gene: NA
abundance: NA
j_gene: TRBJ2-1
CDR3aa: CASTSLEGGEQFF
CDR3nt: TGTGCCAGCACCTCACTCGAGGGCGGTGAGCAGTTCTTC

v_gene: TRBV29-1
d_gene: NA
abundance: few
j_gene: TRBJ1-1
CDR3aa: CSVEATATEAFF
CDR3nt: TGCAGCGTTGAAGCTACGGCAACTGAAGCTTTCTTT

v_gene: TRBV5-1
d_gene: TRBD2
abundance: NA
j_gene: TRBJ2-5
CDR3aa: CASSFAQYSGGTETQYF
CDR3nt: TGCGCCAGCAGCTTCGCACAATATAGCGGGGGGACGGAGACCCAGTACTTC

v_gene: TRBV3-1
d_gene: TRBD1
abundance: many
j_gene: TRBJ1-6
CDR3aa: CASSQMGTGVGSPLHF
CDR3nt: TGTGCCAGCAGCCAAATGGGGACAGGTGTCGGGTCACCCCTCCACTTT

v_gene: TRBV19
d_gene: TRBD2
abundance: NA
j_gene: TRBJ2-1
CDR3aa: CASSSGGNYNEQFF
CDR3nt: TGTGCCAGTTCTAGCGGGGGTAATTACAATGAGCAGTTCTTC

v_gene: TRBV2
d_gene: NA
abundance: few
j_gene: TRBJ1-5
CDR3aa: CASSFPLDQPQHF
CDR3nt: TGTGCCAGCAGCTTTCCCTTGGATCAGCCCCAGCATTTT

v_gene: TRBV2
d_gene: TRBD1
abundance: NA
j_gene: TRBJ1-1
CDR3aa: CASPPDRDREAFF
CDR3nt: TGTGCCAGCCCCCCAGATCGGGACAGGGAAGCTTTCTTT

v_gene: TRBV29-1
d_gene: NA
abundance: many
j_gene: TRBJ1-1
CDR3aa: CSVWISMNTEAFF
CDR3nt: TGCAGCGTTTGGATTAGTATGAACACTGAAGCTTTCTTT

v_gene: TRBV19
d_gene: TRBD1
abundance: NA
j_gene: TRBJ2-1
CDR3aa: CASSIGQGRNEQFF
CDR3nt: TGTGCCAGTAGTATAGGACAGGGGAGGAATGAGCAGTTCTTC